These T cell receptor beta chains were read from a single sample in a study of OX40 agonist ivuxolimab in advanced cancers. The protocol was immunoSEQ multiplex PCR, while the TCRdb copy is restricted to in-frame clones and leaves out a portion. The sample lists tens of thousands of clones, roughly 80% seen once, with approximately 13% in the top ten. This specimen was CD4+ or CD8+ T cells sorted from blood, taken in a trial of the OX40 agonist ivuxolimab. The receptors shown here come from an adult with an advanced solid tumor such as melanoma, head and neck, liver or kidney cancer. CDR3s include the opening cysteine and the closing phenylalanine or tryptophan. The D gene is left open where the match is weak. Only part of the rows carry a size: once, few, many, or a class if the clone is expanded.

j_call	v_call	d_call	clone_size	cdr3_nt	cdr3_aa
TRBJ1-3	TRBV7-8	.	.	TGTGCCAGCACCCCGGCCTCTGGAAACACCATATATTTT	CASTPASGNTIYF
TRBJ2-5	TRBV27	TRBD2	.	TGTGCCAGCAGTCGTTATAGCGGGGGGGCCCAGGAGACCCAGTACTTC	CASSRYSGGAQETQYF
TRBJ1-6	TRBV5-6	TRBD1	.	TGTGCCACCGGACAGGGGGCAAATTCACCCCTCCACTTT	CATGQGANSPLHF
TRBJ2-7	TRBV27	.	.	TGTGCCAGCAGTCCAGGCCTCGGGCCCTCGGCCTACGAGCAGTACTTC	CASSPGLGPSAYEQYF
TRBJ2-5	TRBV4-2	.	.	TGTGCCAGCAGCCAAGATTGGGGTGAAGAGACCCAGTACTTC	CASSQDWGEETQYF
TRBJ2-7	TRBV27	.	.	TGTGCCAGCAGTTTAGAACAGGCTTCCTACGAGCAGTACTTC	CASSLEQASYEQYF
TRBJ1-2	TRBV4-3	TRBD1	.	TGCGCCAGCAGCCAATTACAGGGGCCCAACTATGGCTACACCTTC	CASSQLQGPNYGYTF
TRBJ2-7	TRBV2	.	.	TGTGCCAGCAGTGAATGGCAGGGCATCTTCGAGCAGTACTTC	CASSEWQGIFEQYF
TRBJ2-7	TRBV4-1	.	.	TGCGCCAGCAGCCAAGTTCAGGGCAGAGAGCAGTACTTC	CASSQVQGREQYF
TRBJ1-4	TRBV13	.	.	TGTGCCAGCAGCGCGCTAGGGAATGAAAAACTGTTTTTT	CASSALGNEKLFF
TRBJ1-1	TRBV27	TRBD1	.	TGTGCCAGCAGTTTATCCCAGGGGGCCTCGGGCACTGAAGCTTTCTTT	CASSLSQGASGTEAFF
TRBJ2-1	TRBV11-2	TRBD2	once	TGTGCCAGCAGCTTCCCGGGGGACGGGGGGATCTCCTACAATGAGCAGTTCTTC	CASSFPGDGGISYNEQFF
TRBJ1-1	TRBV15	.	.	TGTGCCACCAGCGGTCGGAGGAGCACTGAAGCTTTCTTT	CATSGRRSTEAFF
TRBJ2-6	TRBV5-1	.	.	TGCGCCAGCAGCTCGGCGCTCTCTGGGGCCAACGTCCTGACTTTC	CASSSALSGANVLTF
TRBJ2-1	TRBV2	.	.	TGTGCCAGCATAGGGGCGGACTCCTACAATGAGCAGTTCTTC	CASIGADSYNEQFF
TRBJ1-5	TRBV19	TRBD1	.	TGTGCCAGTAGTATAGGGGCAACGGGACAGGTTTTT	CASSIGATGQVF
TRBJ1-5	TRBV4-3	TRBD1	.	TGCGCCAGCAGCCAAGACAGGGGGCAGGATCAGCCCCAGCATTTT	CASSQDRGQDQPQHF
TRBJ2-5	TRBV7-9	TRBD2	.	TGTGCCAGCAGCTTATTTGCTAGCGGGGAAGAGACCCAGTACTTC	CASSLFASGEETQYF
TRBJ1-3	TRBV27	.	.	TGTGCCAGCAGTTTGGGGGGTTACGTAAACACCATATATTTT	CASSLGGYVNTIYF
TRBJ2-1	TRBV7-8	TRBD1	.	TGTGCCAGCAGGCCCCGGGACAGGGGCGACCCGCTGACCTACAATGAGCAGTTCTTC	CASRPRDRGDPLTYNEQFF
TRBJ2-2	TRBV10-3	.	.	TGTGCCATCAGAGAAGGCGGGGAGCTGTTTTTT	CAIREGGELFF
TRBJ1-1	TRBV9	.	.	TGTGCCAGCAGCGCCCTGGGGACTGAAGCTTTCTTT	CASSALGTEAFF
TRBJ1-5	TRBV10-3	.	.	TGTGCCATCAGTGAGGGTGGTGAGTATAGCAATCAGCCCCAGCATTTT	CAISEGGEYSNQPQHF
TRBJ2-7	TRBV4-3	.	.	TGCGCCAGCAGCCAGGCAAGGGGTTACGAGCAGTACTTC	CASSQARGYEQYF
TRBJ1-2	TRBV7-8	.	.	TGTGCCAGCAGCTTAGAAGGGGCTGATGGCTACACCTTC	CASSLEGADGYTF
TRBJ1-2	TRBV7-9	TRBD1	.	TGTGCCAGCAGCTTTGATCCGGGACAGGGACCGCAGGGCTACACCTTC	CASSFDPGQGPQGYTF
TRBJ1-4	TRBV9	.	.	TGTGCCAGCAGCGTAGGTGGAGCAACTAATGAAAAACTGTTTTTT	CASSVGGATNEKLFF
TRBJ2-7	TRBV11-1	.	.	TGTGCCAGCAGCTTAGGAGCCTACCTCTCCTACGAGCAGTACTTC	CASSLGAYLSYEQYF
TRBJ1-1	TRBV7-9	.	once	TGTGCCAGCAGCTTAGATGGGTGGGAGGTCGGAGCTTTCTTT	CASSLDGWEVGAFF
TRBJ1-2	TRBV5-6	.	.	TGTGCCAGCAGCCCGGGACCCAGCCAAAGTAGCTACACCTTC	CASSPGPSQSSYTF
TRBJ1-2	TRBV29-1	.	.	TGCAGCGCAGGGGCTGGGCGCGGGGGCTACACCTTC	CSAGAGRGGYTF
TRBJ1-4	TRBV7-9	.	few	TGTGCCAGCAGCTTGTACACAACTAATGAAAAACTGTTTTTT	CASSLYTTNEKLFF
TRBJ2-1	TRBV6-6	TRBD2	.	TGTGCCAGCAGTTTCAGGGAGGGCCCTTCTGGTGAGCAGTTCTTC	CASSFREGPSGEQFF
TRBJ1-1	TRBV4-1	.	.	TGCGCCAGCAGCCAAGGAGGTTCGACTGAAGCTTTCTTT	CASSQGGSTEAFF
TRBJ2-2	TRBV10-1	TRBD1	.	TGCGCCAGCAGTCGGGACAGTGCGAACACCGGGGAGCTGTTTTTT	CASSRDSANTGELFF
TRBJ1-2	TRBV11-2	.	.	TGTGCCAGCAGCTTCGGCGGAGGGGATGGCTACACCTTC	CASSFGGGDGYTF